The next 3 T cell receptor beta chains were all read from a single sample in a study of blood T cell repertoires in COVID-19 (TCRdb year 2020). Libraries were prepared through the immunoSEQ multiplex PCR assay. TCRdb obtained this table from immuneACCESS and retained in-frame rearrangements with V and J assigned. These tables miss some clones; where compared with another copy, unresolved V genes account for less than half of the shortfall, and the remainder is unexplained. The sample table lists more than 150,000 clones, roughly nine tenths of them with a count of one. The ten largest clonotypes hold 2% to 3% of the sample. Sequenced material: peripheral blood. The receptors shown here come from a woman in her seventies with acute or convalescent COVID-19.

This chain connects TRBV11-2 to TRBJ1-5, with D uncertain. The germline gives CDR1 SGHAT, CDR2 FQNNGV. The CDR3 contains 13 residues. V lost 3 bases and J 2 bases, leaving 5 bases between the germline ends. The CDR3 loop reads CASSLRGNQPQHF. CDR3 bases: TGTGCCAGCAGCTTGCGGGGCAATCAGCCCCAGCATTTT.

This clone was counted a single time. The chain links TRBV7-9 to TRBJ1-4, with D hard to call. This CDR3 contains 16 residues. V was cut by 1 base and J by 5 bases, with 14 bases left in between. CDR1 and CDR2 (germline): SEHNR, FQNEAQ (reference sequence). CDR3 DNA: TGTGCCAGCAGCTTAGTACGTGGAGGGCTGAATGAAAAACTGTTTTTT. This sequence encodes CASSLVRGGLNEKLFF.

V and J are TRBV7-9 and TRBJ1-2, with TRBD1 matching 7 bases. Trimming took 5 bases from V and 7 from J; bases not matched to a gene: 10. Looked up from germline, CDR1 is SEHNR and CDR2 is FQNEAQ (reference sequence). This CDR3 comprises 14 residues. In DNA form, the CDR3 reads TGTGCCAGCAGCCGATCAACAGGGGTGGGTGGCTACACCTTC. It translates to CASSRSTGVGGYTF. The full variable domain, completed using reference TRBV7-9 and TRBJ1-2, is DTGVSQNPRHKITKRGQNVTFRCDPISEHNRLYWYRQTLGQGPEFLTYFQNEAQLEKSRLLSDRFSAERPKGSFSTLEIQRTEQGDSAMYLCASSRSTGVGGYTFGSGTRLTVV.